Listed here are 30 T cell receptor beta chains from one sample, sequenced in a study of shared clonotypes between healthy human individuals. Positively selected for CCR7, the CD45RO-negative cells used as naive CD8 cells excluded terminally differentiated effector memory CD45RA+ cells. The method was immunoSEQ multiplex PCR; TCRdb's version includes in-frame clones alone and lacks a portion of them. The sample lists about 870,000 clones; 92% were seen once. Sequencing was performed on naive CD8+ T cells sorted from blood. These receptor sequences come from a man between 25 and 39 years old in good health.

This clone was seen once. The rearrangement joins TRBV5-1 to TRBJ2-7, with a tentative D call TRBD1 (7 bases). CDR3 length: 12 amino acids. Germline values: CDR1 SGHRS, CDR2 YFSETQ. V gave up 4 bases and J gave up 6 bases, with 11 bases separating them. This CDR3 is CASSPQGGEQYF. In DNA form, the CDR3 reads TGCGCCAGCAGCCCCCAGGGGGGCGAGCAGTACTTC. The full variable domain, its missing parts supplied by reference TRBV5-1 and TRBJ2-7, is KAGVTQTPRYLIKTRGQQVTLSCSPISGHRSVSWYQQTPGQGLQFLFEYFSETQRNKGNFPGRFSGRQFSNSRSEMNVSTLELGDSALYLCASSPQGGEQYFGPGTRLTVT.

The chain carries TRBV15 and TRBJ2-2; possibly TRBD2 for D (5 bases). Trimming left V 1 base short and J 1 base short, with 16 bases between. Germline lookup yields CDR1 LNHNV and CDR2 YYDKDF (reference sequence). The CDR3 runs to 18 residues. The CDR3 nucleotides read TGTGCCACCAGCAGAGGGGAGCTAAGAGTCCGGAACACCGGGGAGCTGTTTTTT. It yields the protein CATSRGELRVRNTGELFF.

In its sample, this clone was seen once. This chain connects TRBV14 to TRBJ2-2, with D unresolved. Germline CDR1 reads SGHDN; CDR2 reads FVKESK. Deletions cut 3 bases from V and 6 bases from J, with 11 bases between. This CDR3 has 14 residues. As DNA, the CDR3 is TGTGCCAGCAGCCACATCCACGGTCCCGGGGAGCTGTTTTTT. It specifies CASSHIHGPGELFF.

The V call is TRBV14, the J call TRBJ2-7; maybe TRBD2 (8 bases). V was cut by 0 bases and J by 1 base, with 16 bases left in between. CDR3 size: 17 residues. CDR1 and CDR2 (germline): SGHDN, FVKESK. CDR3 loop: CASSQDREGARSYEQYF. In DNA, the CDR3 is TGTGCCAGCAGCCAAGATCGGGAGGGGGCCAGGTCCTACGAGCAGTACTTC.

The chain has TRBV28 and TRBJ2-1, with 7 nucleotides matching TRBD2. The CDR3 sequence is 15 residues long. Germline V gene lookup returns CDR1 MDHEN and CDR2 SYDVKM. Trimming removed 6 bases from V and 4 bases from J; junction bases left unmatched: 9. In DNA form, the CDR3 reads TGTGCCAGCAGCCAACTAGCGATCTCGTACAATGAGCAGTTCTTC. Encoded protein: CASSQLAISYNEQFF. Full variable domain (missing parts from reference TRBV28 and TRBJ2-1): DVKVTQSSRYLVKRTGEKVFLECVQDMDHENMFWYRQDPGLGLRLIYFSYDVKMKEKGDIPEGYSVSREKKERFSLILESASTNQTSMYLCASSQLAISYNEQFFGPGTRLTVL.

This clone came up once. The V call is TRBV4-1, the J call TRBJ2-5; a possible D gene is TRBD1 (6 bases). The germline CDR1 and CDR2 sequences are MGHRA and YSYEKL. The CDR3 length is 15 residues. The ends were cut back, 0 bases at V and 2 bases at J, with 10 bases in the middle. The CDR3 region has the DNA TGCGCCAGCAGCCAAGACCCAGGGGATCAAGAGACCCAGTACTTC. Amino acids: CASSQDPGDQETQYF.

This clone has a handful of counts. The chain links TRBV7-9 to TRBJ1-2; D unresolved. Per the germline V gene, CDR1 is SEHNR and CDR2 is FQNEAQ (reference sequence). The CDR3 is 13 amino acids. Trimming shortened V by 1 base and J by 4 bases, and 7 bases separated the two germline ends. CDR3 residues: CASSLEGIYGYTF. The CDR3 region has the DNA TGTGCCAGCAGCTTAGAAGGGATCTATGGCTACACCTTC. Variable domain in full (rest from reference TRBV7-9 and TRBJ1-2): DTGVSQNPRHKITKRGQNVTFRCDPISEHNRLYWYRQTLGQGPEFLTYFQNEAQLEKSRLLSDRFSAERPKGSFSTLEIQRTEQGDSAMYLCASSLEGIYGYTFGSGTRLTVV.

The chain employs TRBV4-1 and TRBJ2-5; possible D gene TRBD1, 5 bases. Trimming stripped 2 bases from V and 2 bases from J, with 15 bases between. The CDR3 totals 16 residues. Germline V gene lookup returns CDR1 MGHRA and CDR2 YSYEKL. The CDR3 loop is CASSQFFTDTQETQYF. The CDR3 DNA follows: TGCGCCAGCAGCCAATTCTTCACGGACACACAAGAGACCCAGTACTTC.

The chain uses TRBV28 and TRBJ2-7; either TRBD1 or TRBD2 may supply D (5 bases each). Germline assignment: CDR1 MDHEN and CDR2 SYDVKM. V lost 7 bases and J 5 bases, leaving 18 bases between the germline ends. The CDR3 consists of 14 residues. CDR3 DNA: TGTGCCAGCACTGTATGGCAGGGAGTCCACGAGCAGTACTTC. Protein sequence: CASTVWQGVHEQYF.

The chain links TRBV28 to TRBJ1-2; no reliable D call. This CDR3 spans 15 amino acids. V dropped 5 bases and J dropped 3 bases, with 16 bases sitting between them. Germline CDR1 is MDHEN and CDR2 is SYDVKM. The CDR3 sequence: CASSPITGLYYGYTF. The CDR3 DNA is TGTGCCAGCAGTCCTATCACGGGGTTATACTATGGCTACACCTTC.

V is TRBV11-2 and J is TRBJ1-1, with D unclear. V dropped 1 base and J dropped 0 bases, with 12 bases sitting between them. Germline-derived CDR1 and CDR2 are SGHAT and FQNNGV. The CDR3 is 16 amino acids. CDR3 DNA: TGTGCCAGCAGCTTAGGGCAGCGTTACATGAACACTGAAGCTTTCTTT. Translation gives CASSLGQRYMNTEAFF.

The rearrangement links TRBV6-1 to TRBJ2-1, with 10 bases identical to TRBD1. This CDR3 has 19 residues. The V gene end was trimmed by 1 base and the J gene end by 0 bases; junction bases not matched to a gene: 9. CDR1 and CDR2 from the germline V gene are MNHNS and SASEGT. The CDR3 loop is CASSEGGQGSMSSYNEQFF. CDR3 in DNA: TGTGCCAGCAGTGAAGGGGGACAGGGGTCCATGAGCTCCTACAATGAGCAGTTCTTC.

The rearrangement joins TRBV19 to TRBJ1-3; D is unclear. Germline V gene lookup returns CDR1 LNHDA and CDR2 SQIVND (reference sequence). CDR3 size: 13 residues. The V gene lost 5 bases and the J gene lost 4 bases, with 9 bases spanning the gap. Written as DNA, the CDR3 is TGTGCCAGTAGTTGGGCAGCCGGAAACACCATATATTTT. It yields the protein CASSWAAGNTIYF.

This rearrangement joins TRBV27 to TRBJ2-1, with D unclear. CDR1 MNHEY and CDR2 SMNVEV come from the germline V gene (reference sequence). Trimming took 4 bases from V and 6 from J, leaving 16 bases between them. The CDR3 has 15 amino acids. The CDR3 nucleotides are TGTGCCAGCAGTTCAAGGCAAAAATGGGGCAATGAGCAGTTCTTC. Its translation is CASSSRQKWGNEQFF.

Comment on this clone: In the same sample, other DNA sequences code for this CDR3. V gene TRBV6-6 combines with J gene TRBJ2-3; D not resolved. Trimming took off 3 bases at V and 2 bases at J, with 3 bases between the two ends. CDR3 size: 12 residues. CDR1 and CDR2 (germline): MNHNY, SVGAGI (reference sequence). The CDR3 protein is CASSYTTDTQYF. CDR3 DNA: TGTGCCAGCAGTTATACCACAGATACGCAGTATTTT.

Concerning this clone itself: Germline and junction disagree at one end, which may indicate a read error. The rearrangement joins TRBV11-2 to TRBJ2-4; 12 nucleotides line up with TRBD1. CDR1 SGHAT and CDR2 FQNNGV come from the germline V gene. The CDR3 is 14 residues long. The CDR3 region has the DNA TGTGCCAGCAGCCCCGGGACAGGGGGCGAGCTCATGAACTTC. Encoded protein: CASSPGTGGELMNF.

Details on this clone: In the same sample, other DNA sequences code for this CDR3. The rearrangement uses TRBV19 and TRBJ2-1; no clear D. This CDR3 region has 13 residues. Germline CDR1 and CDR2: LNHDA and SQIVND (reference sequence). Trimming removed 5 bases from V and 3 bases from J, with 8 bases in between. The CDR3 is CASSLTDYNEQFF. Here the CDR3 DNA reads TGTGCCAGTAGTTTAACAGACTACAATGAGCAGTTCTTC. Drawing the rest from reference TRBV19 and TRBJ2-1, the complete variable domain is DGGITQSPKYLFRKEGQNVTLSCEQNLNHDAMYWYRQDPGQGLRLIYYSQIVNDFQKGDIAEGYSVSREKKESFPLTVTSAQKNPTAFYLCASSLTDYNEQFFGPGTRLTVL.

The gene calls are TRBV27 and TRBJ2-1; possibly TRBD1 or TRBD2 for D (5 bases each). The germline V and J ends were trimmed by 11 bases and 6 bases, with 14 bases remaining between them. CDR3 length: 12 amino acids. CDR1 and CDR2 (germline): MNHEY, SMNVEV (reference sequence). This chain's CDR3 is CASRDHPNEQFF. DNA for the CDR3: TGTGCCTCCCGGGACCACCCCAATGAGCAGTTCTTC.

This sequence joins TRBV7-8 and TRBJ2-5, with D possibly being TRBD1 or TRBD2 (6 bases each). The CDR3 runs to 14 residues. V gave up 8 bases and J gave up 2 bases, with 15 bases separating them. The V gene's germline CDR1 is SGHVS and CDR2 FQNEAQ. CDR3 sequence (DNA): TGTGCCAGCCGCCTGCGGGGACAACAAGAGACCCAGTACTTC. Its protein is CASRLRGQQETQYF.

The chain combines TRBV5-1 with TRBJ2-7; D possibly corresponds to TRBD1 (5 bases). Trimming removed 0 bases from V and 5 bases from J, with 12 bases in between. The germline CDR1 and CDR2 sequences are SGHRS and YFSETQ. This CDR3 comprises 14 residues. CDR3 in amino acids: CASSLVQGFNEQYF. The CDR3 coding sequence is TGCGCCAGCAGCTTGGTGCAGGGATTCAACGAGCAGTACTTC.

The J gene is TRBJ1-4, the V gene TRBV9, with 7 bases aligning to TRBD1. The CDR3 consists of 13 residues. Germline lookup yields CDR1 SGDLS and CDR2 YYNGEE. V gave up 3 bases and J gave up 6 bases; unmatched junction bases: 2. CDR3 DNA: TGTGCCAGCAGCGGAGGGACAGATGAAAAACTGTTTTTT. Translated, it gives CASSGGTDEKLFF.

The chain employs TRBV6-5 and TRBJ1-3; D remains ambiguous. The germline gives CDR1 MNHEY, CDR2 SVGAGI. The CDR3 has 15 residues. V was shortened by 4 bases and J by 2 bases, with 12 bases between the two germline ends. The CDR3 DNA reads TGTGCCAGCAGTTCCCAACCTCGGGCTGGAAACACCATATATTTT. It is translated as CASSSQPRAGNTIYF.

This clone has only a few counts. The genes are TRBV2 and TRBJ2-7; 11 bases align to TRBD2. V dropped 6 bases and J dropped 3; count of bases not matched to a gene: 10. Germline V gene data show CDR1 as SNHLY and CDR2 as FYNNEI. This CDR3 region has 16 residues. The CDR3 DNA sequence: TGTGCCAGCAGGGGGACTAGCGGCCTAGAGCTCTACGAGCAGTACTTC. Its translation is CASRGTSGLELYEQYF.

The chain recombines TRBV6-5 with TRBJ2-2; D gene unclear. Germline CDR1 reads MNHEY; CDR2 reads SVGAGI. V shed 0 bases and J shed 3 bases, with 8 bases lying between them. The CDR3 extends over 15 amino acids. Written as DNA, the CDR3 is TGTGCCAGCAGTTACTCGATGGCGTACACCGGGGAGCTGTTTTTT. This gives the protein CASSYSMAYTGELFF.

Remarks on this clone: This could be a read error, since a much larger clone is one nucleotide away. The chain employs TRBV7-2 and TRBJ2-7, with no clear D. The V gene lost 5 bases and the J gene lost 2 bases, with 4 bases spanning the gap. The germline V gene has CDR1 SGHTA and CDR2 FQGNSA. This CDR3 has 11 amino acids. CDR3 region: CASSKTYEQYF. CDR3 in DNA: TGTGCCAGCAGCAAAACCTACGAGCAGTACTTC.

The chain combines TRBV28 with TRBJ2-1; D may be TRBD1 or TRBD2 (6 bases each). The CDR3 is made up of 13 amino acids. Trimming removed 7 bases at V and 4 bases at J, with 11 bases between. Germline V gene data show CDR1 as MDHEN and CDR2 as SYDVKM. CDR3: CASTGGNYNEQFF. The CDR3 nucleotides read TGTGCCAGCACCGGGGGCAATTACAATGAGCAGTTCTTC.

The chain has TRBV19 and TRBJ2-7, with TRBD2 matching 7 bases. CDR1 is LNHDA, CDR2 SQIVND, per germline (reference sequence). The trim removed 5 bases at V and 3 bases at J, leaving 16 bases unmatched. This CDR3 comprises 17 residues. The CDR3 loop reads CASSSLPRLAEIYEQYF. The CDR3 DNA sequence: TGTGCCAGTAGTTCCCTCCCCAGGCTAGCGGAGATCTACGAGCAGTACTTC.

J is TRBJ2-7 and V is TRBV7-2; 8 bases agree with TRBD2. Germline trimming cut 4 bases from V and 6 bases from J; bases unmatched to any gene: 14. The CDR3 is 16 amino acids. Germline V gives CDR1 SGHTA, CDR2 FQGNSA. The CDR3, as DNA: TGTGCCAGCAGCTCTCCCAGGAGCGGGAGTCACGGCGAGCAGTACTTC. The encoded protein is CASSSPRSGSHGEQYF.

This clone was picked up one time. The chain couples TRBV4-2 to TRBJ2-5; 14 bases match TRBD2. This CDR3 has 16 residues. V shed 4 bases, J shed 5 bases, and the junction held 6 bases outside the gene matches. Per the germline V gene, CDR1 is LGHNA and CDR2 is YNFKEQ. Here the CDR3 DNA reads TGTGCCAGCAGCCCGAGACTAGCGGGAGGGTATGAGACCCAGTACTTC. This gives the protein CASSPRLAGGYETQYF.

The V call is TRBV9, the J call TRBJ2-7, with 7 positions matching TRBD2. V lost 3 bases to trimming and J lost 5 bases; unmatched junction nucleotides: 17. There are 17 residues in the CDR3. Germline V CDR1 and CDR2: SGDLS, YYNGEE. This CDR3 reads CASSDPPGGTPTHEQYF. The CDR3, as DNA: TGTGCCAGCAGCGACCCGCCCGGGGGGACTCCTACACACGAGCAGTACTTC.